This TCR beta chain was obtained from a study of vaccination and CD4 T cells after COVID-19. Across the study: Overlapping spike peptides served as the stimulus for the cells. These peptides came from SARS-CoV-2 and from the common cold coronaviruses HCoV-NL63, HCoV-OC43 and HCoV-229E.

The treatment here: approximately 9-day PBMC culture with coronavirus spike peptide pools or control peptides (ViraFEST assay). Regarding the study as a whole: The analysis of convalescent patients involved relatively few individuals and lacked early post-infection timepoints.

An Oncomine TCR Beta short-read assay was used to sequence the DNA from cultured CD4+ T cells. Genomic DNA extraction was carried out from cultured CD4+ T cells. Each CDR3 protein gets one entry after TCRdb re-called the PCR reads with MiXCR. The profile shows around 13,000 distinct CDR3 sequences, 24% of them singletons. To note about this clonotype: Its antigen is currently unknown.

The sample in question was CD4+ T cells from blood, cultured in vitro, obtained after SARS-CoV-2 vaccination. The sequence derives from a human donor who had recovered from COVID-19.

This chain's CDR3 is CASSKPDTGELFF. CDR3 in DNA: TGTGCCAGCAGCAAACCAGACACCGGGGAGCTGTTTTTT. The V and J genes are TRBV21-1 and TRBJ2-2. TRBV21-1 is a listed pseudogene. The CDR3 length is 13 residues.